This T cell receptor beta chain was recorded in a study of blood T cell repertoires in COVID-19. On the study more broadly: COVID-19 samples collected from the United States, Italy and Spain covered acute and convalescent phases.

Germline values: CDR1 MNHEY, CDR2 SMNVEV (reference sequence). This CDR3 is 15 amino acids long. V lost 6 bases and J 5 bases, leaving 19 bases between the germline ends. The table came from immunoSEQ multiplex PCR; TCRdb's copy has only in-frame clones and leaves some out. The data hold more than 85,000 clones, with around 74% observed a single time. This receptor was obtained from a woman aged 70-85 years with acute or convalescent COVID-19. The sample was peripheral blood. This sequence joins TRBV27 and TRBJ1-2, with D maybe TRBD1 (6 bases). CDR3 sequence (DNA): TGTGCCAGCAGCCCTCAGGACAGAGATAGTTATGGCTACACCTTC. It is translated as CASSPQDRDSYGYTF.